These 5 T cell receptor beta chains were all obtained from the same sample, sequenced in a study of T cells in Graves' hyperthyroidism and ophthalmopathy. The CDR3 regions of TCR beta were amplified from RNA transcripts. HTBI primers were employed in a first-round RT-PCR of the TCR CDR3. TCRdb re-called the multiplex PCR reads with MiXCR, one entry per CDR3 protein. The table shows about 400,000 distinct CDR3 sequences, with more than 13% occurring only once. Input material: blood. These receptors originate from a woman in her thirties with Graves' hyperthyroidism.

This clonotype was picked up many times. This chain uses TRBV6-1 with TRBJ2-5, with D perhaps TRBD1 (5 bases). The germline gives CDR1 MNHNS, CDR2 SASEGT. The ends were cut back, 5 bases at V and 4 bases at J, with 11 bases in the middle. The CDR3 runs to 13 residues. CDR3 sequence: CASSKQGRETQYF. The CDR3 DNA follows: TGTGCCAGCAGTAAGCAGGGCCGAGAGACCCAGTACTTC.

This CDR3 reads CASMREGASEQYF. The CDR3, as DNA: TGCGCCAGCATGCGGGAGGGGGCGAGTGAGCAGTACTTC. This sequence joins TRBV10-2 and TRBJ2-7; 9 bases fit TRBD2. Germline CDR1 is WSHSY and CDR2 is SAAADI. The length of the CDR3 is 13 residues. V lost 7 bases and J lost 7; bases outside the gene matches: 8.

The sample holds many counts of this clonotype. The CDR3 protein is CASSLVGGSGTDTQYF. For the CDR3, the DNA is TGTGCCAGCAGCTTGGTGGGGGGATCGGGCACAGATACGCAGTATTTT. The rearrangement joins TRBV11-1 to TRBJ2-3, with D possibly TRBD2 on 6 matching bases. The CDR3 length is 16 residues. Trimming pared 3 bases from V and 1 base from J, leaving 14 bases between. The germline V gene encodes CDR1 SGHAT and CDR2 FQDESV (reference sequence).

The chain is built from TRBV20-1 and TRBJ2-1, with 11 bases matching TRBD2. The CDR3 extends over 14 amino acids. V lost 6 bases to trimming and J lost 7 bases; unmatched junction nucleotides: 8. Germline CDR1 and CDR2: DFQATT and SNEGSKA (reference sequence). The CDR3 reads CSAHHSGRVNEQFF. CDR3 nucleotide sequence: TGCAGTGCCCATCATAGCGGGAGGGTGAATGAGCAGTTCTTC.

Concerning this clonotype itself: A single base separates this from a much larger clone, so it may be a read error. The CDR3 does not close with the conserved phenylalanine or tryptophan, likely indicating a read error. The CDR3, as DNA: TGCAGTGCTAGAGATTCCCACATCATGAACACTGAAGCTTTCTCT. Its translation is CSARDSHIMNTEAFS. The chain recombines TRBV20-1 with TRBJ1-1; D gene ambiguous. Trimming cost V 0 bases and J 0 bases, with 11 bases left between them. Per germline, CDR1 DFQATT and CDR2 SNEGSKA (reference sequence). The CDR3 is 15 residues long.